The next 26 T cell receptor beta chains were all read from a single sample in a study of cytomegalovirus exposure and HLA in healthy donors. Researchers ran the PCR with 60 Vbeta and 13 Jbeta primers. The data were produced by immunoSEQ multiplex PCR, yet TCRdb's version contains in-frame clones alone and is incomplete. The table includes roughly 200,000 clones, approximately 84% detected once. Sequenced: PBMCs. The receptors were sampled from a woman between 35 and 50 years old in good health and CMV-seronegative.

The rearrangement links TRBV6-6 to TRBJ2-3, with TRBD1 matching over 7 bases. Unmatched junction bases numbered 5, after V lost 10 bases and J lost 1 base. This CDR3 has 13 amino acids. Looked up from germline, CDR1 is MNHNY and CDR2 is SVGAGI (reference sequence). The CDR3 coding sequence is TGTGCCACCAATACAGGGGGCACAGATACGCAGTATTTT. It codes for CATNTGGTDTQYF.

This chain joins TRBV7-8 and TRBJ1-5, with D tentatively TRBD1 (6 bases). Germline CDR1 and CDR2: SGHVS and FQNEAQ. This CDR3 contains 16 residues. The V gene lost 5 bases and the J gene lost 0 bases, with 14 bases spanning the gap. CDR3 residues: CASSATGIYSNQPQHF. In DNA, the CDR3 is TGTGCCAGCAGCGCTACAGGGATATATAGCAATCAGCCCCAGCATTTT.

The V and J genes are TRBV28 and TRBJ1-5; D is unclear. The V end lost 2 bases, the J end lost 0 bases, and 11 bases lay between the germline ends. Germline V CDR1 and CDR2: MDHEN, SYDVKM. The CDR3 extends over 16 amino acids. The CDR3 region has the DNA TGTGCCAGCAGTTTAGGAGGCTTTTATAGCAATCAGCCCCAGCATTTT. This sequence encodes CASSLGGFYSNQPQHF.

The chain recombines TRBV7-9 with TRBJ2-2, with D possibly matching TRBD1 (5 bases). The CDR3 totals 16 residues. Trimming removed 0 bases at V and 2 bases at J, with 10 bases between. CDR1 and CDR2 from the germline V gene are SEHNR and FQNEAQ (reference sequence). CDR3 nucleotide sequence: TGTGCCAGCAGCTTAGCGCAGGGAATTAACACCGGGGAGCTGTTTTTT. This codes for CASSLAQGINTGELFF.

The rearrangement joins TRBV4-3 to TRBJ1-6, with a tentative D call TRBD1 (6 bases). The V gene lost 0 bases and the J gene lost 11 bases, with 8 bases spanning the gap. The germline V gene encodes CDR1 LGHNA and CDR2 YSLEER. The CDR3 extends over 13 amino acids. The chain's CDR3 is CASSQDRGAPLHF. The CDR3 DNA sequence: TGCGCCAGCAGCCAAGACAGGGGAGCACCCCTCCACTTT.

There are a few counts of this clone. V and J are TRBV4-3 and TRBJ1-4, with TRBD1 matching 7 bases. This CDR3 is 17 amino acids long. V trimming: 0 bases; J trimming: 0 bases; junction bases outside the gene matches: 4. Germline loops: CDR1 LGHNA, CDR2 YSLEER. The CDR3 protein is CASSQDQGVSTNEKLFF. DNA of the CDR3: TGCGCCAGCAGCCAAGATCAGGGGGTCTCAACTAATGAAAAACTGTTTTTT.

V and J are TRBV19 and TRBJ1-2; 8 nucleotides line up with TRBD1. J was trimmed by 6 bases and V by 4 bases; bases with no gene match: 4. CDR3 length: 13 residues. The germline V gene encodes CDR1 LNHDA and CDR2 SQIVND (reference sequence). The CDR3, as DNA: TGTGCCAGTAGTACCCGACAGGGGAATGGCTACACCTTC. Amino acids: CASSTRQGNGYTF.

The chain joins TRBV19 to TRBJ2-2, with TRBD2 as a possible D gene (5 bases). CDR3 size: 14 residues. V was pared by 5 bases and J by 6 bases, with 13 bases between. CDR1 and CDR2 (germline): LNHDA, SQIVND (reference sequence). The CDR3 protein is CASSYARAPGELFF. As DNA, the CDR3 is TGTGCCAGTAGTTATGCGCGGGCCCCCGGGGAGCTGTTTTTT. The variable domain in full, with the rest retrieved from reference TRBV19 and TRBJ2-2, is DGGITQSPKYLFRKEGQNVTLSCEQNLNHDAMYWYRQDPGQGLRLIYYSQIVNDFQKGDIAEGYSVSREKKESFPLTVTSAQKNPTAFYLCASSYARAPGELFFGEGSRLTVL.

The chain joins TRBV20-1 to TRBJ2-7; D unresolved. From germline, CDR1 is DFQATT and CDR2 SNEGSKA (reference sequence). Trimming shortened V by 6 bases and J by 3 bases, and 6 bases separated the two germline ends. The CDR3 has 10 amino acids. CDR3 coding DNA: TGCAGTGCAGCCGACTACGAGCAGTACTTC. Amino acids: CSAADYEQYF.

The chain has TRBV7-2 and TRBJ2-1; 9 bases align to TRBD2. Looked up from germline, CDR1 is SGHTA and CDR2 is FQGNSA. The CDR3 sequence is 14 residues long. V was clipped by 3 bases and J by 8 bases; unmatched bases: 5. The chain's CDR3 is CASSLRGGGDEQFF. The DNA for the CDR3 is TGTGCCAGCAGCTTGCGCGGGGGGGGAGATGAGCAGTTCTTC.

The V call is TRBV6-6, the J call TRBJ2-5; tentatively, D is TRBD1 (6 bases). Trimming took 10 bases from V and 1 from J, leaving 10 bases between them. The germline gives CDR1 MNHNY, CDR2 SVGAGI (reference sequence). The CDR3 totals 12 residues. CDR3 amino acids: CATQDSQETQYF. CDR3 DNA sequence: TGTGCCACCCAGGACAGCCAAGAGACCCAGTACTTC.

The rearrangement links TRBV19 to TRBJ1-1; D may be TRBD1 (6 bases). Germline V CDR1 and CDR2: LNHDA, SQIVND (reference sequence). CDR3 size: 13 residues. V dropped 7 bases and J dropped 1 base, with 10 bases sitting between them. CDR3 sequence reads: CASKRTENTEAFF. In nucleotides, the CDR3 is TGTGCCAGTAAGCGGACAGAGAACACTGAAGCTTTCTTT.

The gene calls are TRBV5-6 and TRBJ2-1, with D maybe TRBD2 (7 bases). V lost 0 bases and J 9 bases, leaving 16 bases between the germline ends. The V gene's germline CDR1 is SGHDT and CDR2 YYEEEE. The CDR3 contains 15 residues. The CDR3 is CASSLVEGGRGEQFF. CDR3 sequence (DNA): TGTGCCAGCAGCTTGGTTGAGGGGGGGCGCGGTGAGCAGTTCTTC. Based on the CDR3 plus reference TRBV5-6 and TRBJ2-1, the full variable domain is DAGVTQSPTHLIKTRGQQVTLRCSPKSGHDTVSWYQQALGQGPQFIFQYYEEEERQRGNFPDRFSGHQFPNYSSELNVNALLLGDSALYLCASSLVEGGRGEQFFGPGTRLTVL.

This clone came up once. V usage is TRBV4-1 and J usage is TRBJ2-7; 7 bases align to TRBD1. CDR1 is MGHRA and CDR2 is YSYEKL in the germline V gene. The CDR3 covers 15 residues. V was pared by 2 bases and J by 0 bases, with 4 bases of the junction left unmatched. CDR3 sequence (DNA): TGCGCCAGCAGCCAAACACAGGGGTCCTCCTACGAGCAGTACTTC. Translating it yields CASSQTQGSSYEQYF.

The rearrangement links TRBV6-5 to TRBJ2-7, with 8 bases matching TRBD1. In germline, CDR1 is MNHEY, CDR2 SVGAGI. This CDR3 has 16 residues. V shed 0 bases and J 1 base; nucleotides not matched to a gene: 5. The CDR3 bases are TGTGCCAGCAGTTACTCCTCGGGACAGGTTTCCTACGAGCAGTACTTC. The encoded protein is CASSYSSGQVSYEQYF.

V and J are TRBV7-6 and TRBJ2-3, with D possibly matching TRBD1 (5 bases). V was pared by 3 bases and J by 4 bases, with 8 bases between. The CDR3 consists of 13 residues. Germline V gene sequence: CDR1 SGHVS, CDR2 FNYEAQ. CDR3: CASSFQGSDTQYF. CDR3 coding DNA: TGTGCCAGCAGCTTTCAGGGTTCAGATACGCAGTATTTT.

The chain joins TRBV19 to TRBJ2-7; the D is unclear. This CDR3 is built from 14 residues. Germline loops: CDR1 LNHDA, CDR2 SQIVND (reference sequence). The V end was cut by 5 bases, the J end by 3 bases, with 14 bases between. The CDR3 DNA reads as TGTGCCAGTAGTCCGAAGACAACTTACTACGAGCAGTACTTC. Amino acids: CASSPKTTYYEQYF.

This clone was recorded once. The chain links TRBV10-1 to TRBJ1-2; D is undetermined. The CDR3 has 13 amino acids. The V end was cut by 3 bases, the J end by 4 bases, with 9 bases between. Looked up from germline, CDR1 is WNHNN and CDR2 is SYGVQD (reference sequence). The CDR3 sequence: CASSEPGSYGYTF. The CDR3 bases are TGCGCCAGCAGTGAACCGGGGTCCTATGGCTACACCTTC.

The V and J genes are TRBV9 and TRBJ2-7, with 9 bases fitting TRBD2. V was pared by 0 bases and J by 6 bases, with 10 bases of the junction left unmatched. Germline V lookup: CDR1 SGDLS, CDR2 YYNGEE. This CDR3 is built from 16 residues. Written as DNA, the CDR3 is TGTGCCAGCAGCGTAGCAGTAGGCGGGGGGGACCTCGAGCAGTACTTC. This codes for CASSVAVGGGDLEQYF. The full variable domain, in which reference TRBV9 and TRBJ2-7 provide the parts outside the CDR3, is DSGVTQTPKHLITATGQRVTLRCSPRSGDLSVYWYQQSLDQGLQFLIQYYNGEERAKGNILERFSAQQFPDLHSELNLSSLELGDSALYFCASSVAVGGGDLEQYFGPGTRLTVT.

The chain carries TRBV28 and TRBJ2-3, with TRBD2 matching 13 bases. V lost 5 bases and J lost 2; bases outside the gene matches: 7. The CDR3 covers 17 residues. The germline V gene has CDR1 MDHEN and CDR2 SYDVKM. CDR3 nucleotide sequence: TGTGCCAGCAGTCCCGGACTAGCGGGGGTCCTCACAGATACGCAGTATTTT. Amino acids: CASSPGLAGVLTDTQYF. The full variable domain, completed using reference TRBV28 and TRBJ2-3, is DVKVTQSSRYLVKRTGEKVFLECVQDMDHENMFWYRQDPGLGLRLIYFSYDVKMKEKGDIPEGYSVSREKKERFSLILESASTNQTSMYLCASSPGLAGVLTDTQYFGPGTRLTVL.

J is TRBJ2-7 and V is TRBV5-1; D not resolved. Looked up from germline, CDR1 is SGHRS and CDR2 is YFSETQ. The CDR3 is 11 amino acids. With 4 bases removed from V and 2 bases from J, the gap between germline ends came to 4 bases. The CDR3 sequence: CASSTTYEQYF. Here the CDR3 DNA reads TGCGCCAGCAGCACTACCTACGAGCAGTACTTC. The variable domain in full, with the rest retrieved from reference TRBV5-1 and TRBJ2-7, is KAGVTQTPRYLIKTRGQQVTLSCSPISGHRSVSWYQQTPGQGLQFLFEYFSETQRNKGNFPGRFSGRQFSNSRSEMNVSTLELGDSALYLCASSTTYEQYFGPGTRLTVT.

This clone was seen only a few times. This chain links TRBV19 with TRBJ1-1, with 7 positions matching TRBD1. The CDR3 loop spans 12 amino acids. After removal of 6 bases from V and 6 bases from J, the junction contained 4 bases not matched to a gene. The germline V gene has CDR1 LNHDA and CDR2 SQIVND (reference sequence). CDR3 DNA sequence: TGTGCCAGTAGCAGACAGGGCGCTGAAGCTTTCTTT. This gives the protein CASSRQGAEAFF. Full variable domain (outside the CDR3, taken from reference TRBV19 and TRBJ1-1): DGGITQSPKYLFRKEGQNVTLSCEQNLNHDAMYWYRQDPGQGLRLIYYSQIVNDFQKGDIAEGYSVSREKKESFPLTVTSAQKNPTAFYLCASSRQGAEAFFGQGTRLTVV.

This clone was seen a handful of times. V is TRBV5-1 and J is TRBJ2-2, with TRBD1 matching 10 bases. The germline V gene has CDR1 SGHRS and CDR2 YFSETQ. The length of the CDR3 is 17 residues. With 2 bases clipped from V and 6 bases from J, the junction kept 10 bases outside the gene matches. The chain's CDR3 is CASSLRSGTGVAGELFF. DNA of the CDR3: TGCGCCAGCAGCTTAAGATCCGGGACAGGGGTGGCCGGGGAGCTGTTTTTT.

V usage is TRBV5-8 and J usage is TRBJ2-1, with D tentatively TRBD1 (6 bases). Germline loops: CDR1 SGHTS, CDR2 YDEGEE. The CDR3 sequence is 14 residues long. The germline V and J ends were trimmed by 0 bases and 2 bases, with 6 bases remaining between them. The CDR3: CASSLGQAYNEQFF. CDR3 coding DNA: TGTGCCAGCAGCTTGGGACAGGCCTACAATGAGCAGTTCTTC.

This clone was observed a few times. The chain links TRBV2 to TRBJ2-7; TRBD1 is a possible D gene (6 bases). CDR1 is SNHLY, CDR2 FYNNEI, per germline. This CDR3 is 14 amino acids long. Trimming left V 1 base short and J 3 bases short, with 10 bases between. In DNA form, the CDR3 reads TGTGCCAGCAGTGAAGTGCAGGGGAACTACGAGCAGTACTTC. Amino acids: CASSEVQGNYEQYF.

V usage is TRBV4-2 and J usage is TRBJ2-5, with 10 bases matching TRBD1. The CDR3 loop spans 17 amino acids. With 3 bases clipped from V and 5 bases from J, the junction kept 12 bases outside the gene matches. CDR1 and CDR2 from the germline V gene are LGHNA and YNFKEQ. CDR3 residues: CASSQTPSTGGWETQYF. CDR3 bases: TGTGCCAGCAGCCAGACCCCCTCGACAGGGGGCTGGGAGACCCAGTACTTC.